The present T cell receptor beta chain was sequenced within a study of vaccination effects on CD4 cells after COVID-19. Study-wide background: Post-vaccine sampling took place a median of 72 days after the second dose. General study results and limits: After vaccination, at late timepoints, clones induced by infection and by vaccine contracted markedly.

Profiling relied on immunoSEQ multiplex PCR, and the TCRdb table lists in-frame clones only, not all of them. The table has 28,000 or so clones, around 67% seen once. This clone was detected only once. Its antigen remains unknown. The CDR3 has 13 amino acids. Germline V lookup: CDR1 LNHNV, CDR2 YYDKDF (reference sequence). The germline V and J ends were trimmed by 5 bases and 3 bases, with 10 bases remaining between them. Expansion with viral peptide pools was applied to antigen-specific CD4+ T cells by the ViraFEST assay prior to sequencing. Upon completion of roughly ten days in culture, CD4+ T cells were isolated. The cohort was immunized with two doses of either the BNT162b2 or mRNA-1273 vaccine. The culture medium for some 2 million PBMC per well included roughly 10 IU/ml IL-2 and about 10 ug/ml peptides. The authors replaced half the medium with IL-2 medium on days 3 and 7.

This sequence was found in a human donor who received a COVID-19 vaccine. The chain has TRBV15 and TRBJ2-5; tentative D call: TRBD2 (6 bases). The sequenced sample was CD4+ T cells from PBMCs cultured with HCoV-NL63 spike peptides, obtained after COVID-19 vaccination. The CDR3 region is CATSGRREETQYF. The CDR3 nucleotides read TGTGCCACCAGCGGGAGGCGGGAAGAGACCCAGTACTTC.